The 15 T cell receptor beta chains below were found in one sample sequenced in a study of primary melanoma T cells and metastatic recurrence. Profiling relied on immunoSEQ multiplex PCR, and the TCRdb table lists in-frame clones only, not all of them. This sample has over a thousand clones; roughly four fifths occur once, and the top ten carry about 4%. The sequencing sample was made of melanoma tumor tissue. These receptors all come from a human donor with melanoma.

This chain links TRBV6-8 with TRBJ2-5; no clear D gene. V was clipped by 3 bases and J by 1 base, with 12 bases between them. The CDR3 extends over 15 amino acids. Germline CDR1 reads MNHGY; CDR2 reads SAAAGT. The CDR3 reads CASSYHERTQETQYF. In DNA, the CDR3 is TGTGCCAGCAGTTATCATGAACGGACCCAAGAGACCCAGTACTTC.

This chain uses TRBV30 with TRBJ1-4; TRBD1 matches 8 bases. Germline assignment: CDR1 GTSNPN and CDR2 SVGIG (reference sequence). The CDR3 has 13 residues. Germline trimming cut 5 bases from V and 8 bases from J; bases unmatched to any gene: 7. The CDR3 DNA reads as TGTGCCTGGGGACAGGGTTCAAGAGAAAAACTGTTTTTT. It yields the protein CAWGQGSREKLFF.

Worth noting for this clone: At one boundary the junction diverges from the germline segment, which might be a read error. J is TRBJ2-4 and V is TRBV30; TRBD2 matches 11 bases. CDR1 is GTSNPN, CDR2 SVGIG, per germline (reference sequence). The CDR3 has 16 amino acids. In DNA, the CDR3 is TGTGCCTGGACCCCGTGGGATAGCGGGGGGGGAAACATTCAGTGCTTC. Residues: CAWTPWDSGGGNIQCF.

The V and J genes are TRBV11-3 and TRBJ1-4, with D possibly TRBD1 on 5 matching bases. V lost 3 bases, J lost 3 bases, and 11 bases lay in between. The CDR3 has 15 amino acids. CDR1 is SGHNT, CDR2 YENEEA, per germline. The CDR3 nucleotides are TGTGCCAGCAGCTTGAGGATACAGGCTAATGAAAAACTGTTTTTT. This gives the protein CASSLRIQANEKLFF.

This chain links TRBV6-8 with TRBJ1-1, with D unresolved. CDR1 and CDR2 from the germline V gene are MNHGY and SAAAGT. The CDR3 runs to 14 residues. V lost 5 bases, J lost 6 bases, and 16 bases lay in between. The CDR3 is CASSLKPGVAEAFF. CDR3 bases: TGTGCCAGCAGTCTAAAACCGGGAGTCGCTGAAGCTTTCTTT.

Only a few counts were recorded for this clone. The chain uses TRBV11-3 and TRBJ1-1, with D hard to call. CDR3 size: 15 residues. From germline, CDR1 is SGHNT and CDR2 YENEEA. The V end lost 2 bases, the J end lost 4 bases, and 14 bases lay between the germline ends. The CDR3 DNA sequence: TGTGCCAGCAGCTTAAATAGTCCGTTCGGCACTGAAGCTTTCTTT. Protein product: CASSLNSPFGTEAFF.

This clone was recorded a few times. The chain carries TRBV19 and TRBJ1-6, with TRBD1 matching over 10 bases. Germline CDR1 is LNHDA and CDR2 is SQIVND (reference sequence). Losses at the gene ends were 6 bases for V and 10 bases for J; bases not matched to a gene: 12. The CDR3 spans 16 residues. CDR3 region: CASRRPGQGSGSPLHF. The CDR3, as DNA: TGTGCCAGTAGGCGCCCGGGACAGGGGAGTGGATCACCCCTCCACTTT.

The chain is built from TRBV6-7 and TRBJ1-2; perhaps TRBD1 as D (5 bases). TRBV6-7 qualifies as an ORF whose function is uncertain. CDR3 length: 15 amino acids. V lost 2 bases and J 8 bases, leaving 18 bases between the germline ends. The DNA for the CDR3 is TGTGCCAGCAGTTACACGGAAACCAGGGACCGAGGCTACACCTTC. The encoded protein is CASSYTETRDRGYTF.

The rearrangement links TRBV23-1 to TRBJ2-5; 7 bases are a match to TRBD2. TRBV23-1 is recorded as an ORF, its role being uncertain. V trimming: 6 bases; J trimming: 0 bases; junction bases outside the gene matches: 10. There are 16 residues in the CDR3. CDR3: CASSLPGGVYQETQYF. The CDR3 nucleotides read TGCGCCAGCAGCTTGCCGGGAGGAGTTTACCAAGAGACCCAGTACTTC.

This chain links TRBV19 with TRBJ2-2; the match to TRBD2 covers 7 bases. The CDR3 extends over 15 amino acids. The V gene end was trimmed by 7 bases and the J gene end by 4 bases; junction bases not matched to a gene: 9. Germline assignment: CDR1 LNHDA and CDR2 SQIVND (reference sequence). The CDR3: CASKWERGITGELFF. CDR3 DNA sequence: TGTGCCAGTAAATGGGAGCGGGGAATCACCGGGGAGCTGTTTTTT.

The chain employs TRBV30 and TRBJ2-7; weak D call: TRBD1 (5 bases). Looked up from germline, CDR1 is GTSNPN and CDR2 is SVGIG (reference sequence). V shed 1 base and J shed 1 base, with 14 bases lying between them. The length of the CDR3 is 15 residues. This CDR3 is CAWSALPAGSYEQYF. The CDR3 DNA sequence: TGTGCCTGGAGTGCTCTCCCCGCAGGGTCCTACGAGCAGTACTTC.

The CDR3 DNA follows: TGTGCCTGGAGCGTTGTAACTTGGGCTAACTATGGCTACACCTTC. This gives the protein CAWSVVTWANYGYTF. The chain carries TRBV30 and TRBJ1-2; no clear D gene. Per the germline V gene, CDR1 is GTSNPN and CDR2 is SVGIG (reference sequence). The CDR3 spans 15 residues. V lost 3 bases and J 0 bases, leaving 14 bases between the germline ends. Together with reference TRBV30 and TRBJ1-2, the CDR3 gives the full variable domain: SQTIHQWPATLVQPVGSPLSLECTVEGTSNPNLYWYRQAAGRGLQLLFYSVGIGQISSEVPQNLSASRPQDRQFILSSKKLLLSDSGFYLCAWSVVTWANYGYTFGSGTRLTVV.

This clone was observed a few times. The chain couples TRBV15 to TRBJ2-3; TRBD1 or TRBD2 may be the D gene (5 bases each). The CDR3 loop spans 15 amino acids. Germline loops: CDR1 LNHNV, CDR2 YYDKDF (reference sequence). V was shortened by 3 bases and J by 8 bases, with 18 bases between the two germline ends. The DNA for the CDR3 is TGTGCCACCAGCAGGTCCCGGGACCAGCATGCTACGCAGTATTTT. Encoded protein: CATSRSRDQHATQYF.

The rearrangement links TRBV6-8 to TRBJ2-7, with D possibly TRBD2 on 5 matching bases. From germline, CDR1 is MNHGY and CDR2 SAAAGT. The CDR3 runs 18 residues. Trimming cost V 6 bases and J 3 bases, with 27 bases left between them. The CDR3 DNA reads TGTGCCAGCAGCCCCCGGGGTGCAGACACCAGAATTTTCTACGAGCAGTACTTC. This gives the protein CASSPRGADTRIFYEQYF.

This chain connects TRBV11-3 to TRBJ2-7; D is perhaps TRBD2 (6 bases). V was cut by 3 bases and J by 0 bases, with 12 bases left in between. The CDR3 is 15 residues long. Germline loops: CDR1 SGHNT, CDR2 YENEEA. The CDR3 reads CASSLAGSNSYEQYF. For the CDR3, the DNA is TGTGCCAGCAGCTTGGCGGGGAGCAACTCCTACGAGCAGTACTTC.